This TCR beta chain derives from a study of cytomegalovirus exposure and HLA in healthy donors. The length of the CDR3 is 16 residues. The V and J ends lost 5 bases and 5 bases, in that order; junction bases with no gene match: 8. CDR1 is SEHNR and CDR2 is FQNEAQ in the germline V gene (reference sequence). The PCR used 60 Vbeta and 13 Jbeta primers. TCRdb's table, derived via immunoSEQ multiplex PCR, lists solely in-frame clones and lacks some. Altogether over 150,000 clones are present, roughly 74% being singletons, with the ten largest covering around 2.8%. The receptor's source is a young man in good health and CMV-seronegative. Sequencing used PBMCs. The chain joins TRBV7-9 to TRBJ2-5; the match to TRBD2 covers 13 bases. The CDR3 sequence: CASSDRTSGGEETQYF. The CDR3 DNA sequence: TGTGCCAGCAGCGACAGGACTAGCGGGGGTGAGGAGACCCAGTACTTC.